This TCR beta chain derives from a study of T cells in localized non-small cell lung cancer (dated by TCRdb to the early 2020s). Describing the broader study: T cell repertoires of 236 early-stage NSCLC patients were analyzed, with tumors being compared against uninvolved tumor-adjacent lungs. The cohort comprised 200 to 300 treatment-naïve NSCLC patients with resected, localized lung tumors. NSCLC patients had a mean age of around 70 years, and 129 were male and around 99 female. Findings and caveats that apply to the study as a whole: A median of roughly 60 of the top 100 tumor clones turned up in the paired uninvolved adjacent lung, and around 27 of those clones also ranked among the top 100 of that same adjacent lung. Uninvolved tumor-adjacent lung showed the highest T cell clonality, higher than tumor, which suggests more focused antigenic responses in the uninvolved tumor-adjacent lung. Higher blood T cell density associated with longer overall survival, while higher adjacent-lung clonality associated with shorter survival. Multi-region tumor sequencing was not performed, so intratumor heterogeneity could not be excluded. Because of the exploratory design, TCR variables were selected using unadjusted p-values without false-discovery rate correction.

The V and J ends are trimmed by 4 bases and 4 bases, leaving 7 bases between them. The CDR3 goes from the cysteine to the phenylalanine over 12 residues. Solely the CDR3 DNA is kept, with 36 bases framed from the first base. The germline V gene encodes CDR1 SNHLY and CDR2 FYNNEI. The immunoSEQ Assay was used to sequence TCR beta CDR3 regions from DNA. The authors' analysis ran thus. To compute T cell density, TCR beta template counts were normalized to usable DNA, which was estimated by amplifying housekeeping genes. Using the preseqR package, richness was estimated by extrapolating to 120,000 templates for tissue samples and 400,000 templates for PBMC samples. Clonality was defined by subtracting Pielou's evenness from one. Tissue-enriched TCRs were identified by differential abundance testing using productive amino-acid clonotypes, minimum total count 5 and alpha 0.1. The Jaccard Index and the Morisita Overlap Index were used to quantify repertoire overlap between compartments. TCR beta CDR3s were clustered by GLIPH together with public tetramer-defined viral CDR3s, and at least three viral sequences plus V-gene enrichment were required for viral motifs. Held by TCRdb, this immuneACCESS table contains in-frame sequences only and omits some clones. Under half of the omission traces to an unresolved V gene where checked; the cause of the rest is unknown. The V and J calls and clone size come from that table; D and trimming were worked out from the DNA. The sample yields under 35,000 clones; about 90% were counted once. Around 4.2% of the sample is taken by the ten largest.

A note on this clone: The antigen it binds to is not known. The record has no base qualities; no much larger clone is one base away.

At diagnosis, peripheral blood, uninvolved tumor-adjacent lung and tumor were collected and were preserved as a mix of fresh-frozen and FFPE material. Blood samples were analyzed as peripheral blood mononuclear cells for TCR repertoire profiling. The receptor was derived from a woman aged 40-69 years with stage III lung adenocarcinoma. The sequences come from peripheral blood mononuclear cells, collected before any cancer treatment. Recombination joined TRBV2 with TRBJ1-2; the D gene identity is not certain. CDR3 protein: CASSAGSYGYTF. Read as DNA, the sequence is TGTGCCAGCAGTGCGGGGAGCTATGGCTACACCTTC. Supplemented by the reference TRBV2 and TRBJ1-2 proteins around the CDR3, the complete variable domain is EPEVTQTPSHQVTQMGQEVILRCVPISNHLYFYWYRQILGQKVEFLVSFYNNEISEKSEIFDDQFSVERPDGSNFTLKIRSTKLEDSAMYFCASSAGSYGYTFGSGTRLTVV.